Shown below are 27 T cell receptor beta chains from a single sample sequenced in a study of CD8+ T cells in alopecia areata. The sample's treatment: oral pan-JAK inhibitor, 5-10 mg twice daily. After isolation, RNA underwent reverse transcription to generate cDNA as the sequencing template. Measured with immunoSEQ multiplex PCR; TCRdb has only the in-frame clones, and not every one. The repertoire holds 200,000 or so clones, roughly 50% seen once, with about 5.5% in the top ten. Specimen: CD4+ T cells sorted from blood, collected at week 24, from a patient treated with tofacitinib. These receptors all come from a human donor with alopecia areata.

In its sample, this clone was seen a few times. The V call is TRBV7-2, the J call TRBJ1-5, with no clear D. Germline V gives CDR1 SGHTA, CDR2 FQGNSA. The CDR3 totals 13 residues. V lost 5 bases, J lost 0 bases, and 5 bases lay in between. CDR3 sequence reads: CASSRSSNQPQHF. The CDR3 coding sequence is TGTGCCAGCAGCCGTAGTAGCAATCAGCCCCAGCATTTT.

The CDR3 coding sequence is TGTGCCAGCAGCTTAGGGGCAGGCTCTGAGGGCAATCAGCCCCAGCATTTT. Its protein product is CASSLGAGSEGNQPQHF. The chain employs TRBV5-6 and TRBJ1-5; D may be TRBD1 (5 bases). Trimming shortened V by 2 bases and J by 2 bases, and 17 bases separated the two germline ends. Germline V gene data show CDR1 as SGHDT and CDR2 as YYEEEE. The CDR3 is made up of 17 amino acids.

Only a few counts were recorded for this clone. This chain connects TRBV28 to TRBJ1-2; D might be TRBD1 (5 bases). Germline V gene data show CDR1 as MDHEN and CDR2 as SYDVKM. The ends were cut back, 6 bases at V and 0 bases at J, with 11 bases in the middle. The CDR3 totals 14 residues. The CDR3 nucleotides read TGTGCCAGCAGCCGGGACGGAGCTAACTATGGCTACACCTTC. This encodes CASSRDGANYGYTF.

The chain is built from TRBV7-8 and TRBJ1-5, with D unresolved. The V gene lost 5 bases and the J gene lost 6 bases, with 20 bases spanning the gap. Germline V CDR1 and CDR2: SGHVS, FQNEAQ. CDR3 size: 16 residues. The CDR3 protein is CASSAERTSPGQPQHF. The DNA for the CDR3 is TGTGCCAGCAGCGCAGAACGGACGTCCCCAGGTCAGCCCCAGCATTTT.

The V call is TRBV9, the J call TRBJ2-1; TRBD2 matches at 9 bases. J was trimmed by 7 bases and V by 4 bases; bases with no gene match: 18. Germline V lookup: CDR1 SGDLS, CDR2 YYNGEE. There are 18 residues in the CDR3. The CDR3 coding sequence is TGTGCCAGCAGCAAGTCGACCCGGCGGGGGGGCTTTAGGAATGAGCAGTTCTTC. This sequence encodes CASSKSTRRGGFRNEQFF.

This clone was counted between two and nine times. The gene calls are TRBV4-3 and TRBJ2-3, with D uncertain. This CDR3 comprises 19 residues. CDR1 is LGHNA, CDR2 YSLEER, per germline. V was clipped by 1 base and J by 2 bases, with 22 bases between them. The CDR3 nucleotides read TGCGCCAGCAGCCAAGCCCGACAAGATCCTGACCCCTCCACAGATACGCAGTATTTT. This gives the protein CASSQARQDPDPSTDTQYF.

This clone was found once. The CDR3 region is CASATGDRETQYF. CDR3 sequence (DNA): TGCGCCAGCGCCACAGGGGATCGAGAGACCCAGTACTTC. The gene calls are TRBV5-1 and TRBJ2-5; 7 nucleotides agree with TRBD1. The V segment lost 7 bases and the J segment 4 bases; nucleotides outside the gene matches: 7. Per germline, CDR1 SGHRS and CDR2 YFSETQ. The CDR3 totals 13 residues. The full variable domain, rest sourced from reference TRBV5-1 and TRBJ2-5, is KAGVTQTPRYLIKTRGQQVTLSCSPISGHRSVSWYQQTPGQGLQFLFEYFSETQRNKGNFPGRFSGRQFSNSRSEMNVSTLELGDSALYLCASATGDRETQYFGPGTRLLVL.

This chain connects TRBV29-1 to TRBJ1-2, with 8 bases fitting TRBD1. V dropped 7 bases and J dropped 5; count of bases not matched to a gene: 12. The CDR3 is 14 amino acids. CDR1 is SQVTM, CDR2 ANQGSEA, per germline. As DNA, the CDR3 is TGCAGCGCCTCCCGGACAGGGAGGGAGTATGGCTACACCTTC. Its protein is CSASRTGREYGYTF. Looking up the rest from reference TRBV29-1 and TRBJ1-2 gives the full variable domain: SAVISQKPSRDICQRGTSLTIQCQVDSQVTMMFWYRQQPGQSLTLIATANQGSEATYESGFVIDKFPISRPNLTFSTLTVSNMSPEDSSIYLCSASRTGREYGYTFGSGTRLTVV.

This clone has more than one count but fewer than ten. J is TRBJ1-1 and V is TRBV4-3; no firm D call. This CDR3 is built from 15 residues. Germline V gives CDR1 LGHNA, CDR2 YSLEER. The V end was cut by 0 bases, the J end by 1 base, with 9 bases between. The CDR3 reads CASSQDGQTNTEAFF. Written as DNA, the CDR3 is TGCGCCAGCAGCCAAGATGGTCAGACGAACACTGAAGCTTTCTTT.

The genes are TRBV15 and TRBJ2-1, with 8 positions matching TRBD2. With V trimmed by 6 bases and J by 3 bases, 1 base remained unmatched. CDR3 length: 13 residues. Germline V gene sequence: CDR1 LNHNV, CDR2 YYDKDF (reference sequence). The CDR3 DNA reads TGTGCCACCAGACTAGCGGTCTACAATGAGCAGTTCTTC. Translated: CATRLAVYNEQFF.

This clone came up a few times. For the CDR3, the DNA is TGTGCCAGCAGCTTAGCGTCAGCGGGAGGAGGAGAGACCCAGTACTTC. Protein product: CASSLASAGGGETQYF. The rearrangement joins TRBV7-2 to TRBJ2-5; 9 nucleotides line up with TRBD2. Trimming removed 0 bases from V and 4 bases from J; junction bases left unmatched: 6. This CDR3 region has 16 residues. Germline V gene sequence: CDR1 SGHTA, CDR2 FQGNSA.

The chain's CDR3 is CASSLEGHTDTQYF. CDR3 sequence (DNA): TGCGCCAGCAGCCTCGAGGGGCACACAGATACGCAGTATTTT. This sequence joins TRBV4-1 and TRBJ2-3; D possibly uses TRBD1 or TRBD2 (5 bases each). The V gene lost 4 bases and the J gene lost 2 bases, with 10 bases spanning the gap. This CDR3 has 14 residues. Germline CDR1 MGHRA, CDR2 YSYEKL.

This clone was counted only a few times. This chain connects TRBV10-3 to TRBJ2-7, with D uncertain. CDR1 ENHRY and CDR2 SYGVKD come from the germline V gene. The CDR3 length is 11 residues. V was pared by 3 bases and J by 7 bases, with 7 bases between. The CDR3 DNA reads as TGTGCCATCAGTGAACAAAGGGAGCAGTACTTC. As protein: CAISEQREQYF.

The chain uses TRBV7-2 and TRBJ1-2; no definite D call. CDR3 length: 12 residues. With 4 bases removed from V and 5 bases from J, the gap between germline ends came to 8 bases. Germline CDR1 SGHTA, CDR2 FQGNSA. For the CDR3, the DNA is TGTGCCAGCAGCTCCCAGGATTATGGCTACACCTTC. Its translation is CASSSQDYGYTF.

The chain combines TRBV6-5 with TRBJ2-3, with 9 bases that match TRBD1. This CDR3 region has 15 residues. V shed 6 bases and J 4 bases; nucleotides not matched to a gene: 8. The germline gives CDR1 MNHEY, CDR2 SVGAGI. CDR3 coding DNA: TGTGCCAGCAGCCCCGGGACAGGGTTCCCAGATACGCAGTATTTT. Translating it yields CASSPGTGFPDTQYF.

CDR3 protein: CASSVAHGSGANVLTF. The CDR3 bases are TGTGCCAGCAGCGTAGCTCATGGTTCTGGGGCCAACGTCCTGACTTTC. The chain employs TRBV9 and TRBJ2-6; no reliable D call. Between the trimmed V and J ends, which lost 0 bases and 1 base, there was a span of 8 bases. Germline V gene data show CDR1 as SGDLS and CDR2 as YYNGEE. The CDR3 sequence is 16 residues long.

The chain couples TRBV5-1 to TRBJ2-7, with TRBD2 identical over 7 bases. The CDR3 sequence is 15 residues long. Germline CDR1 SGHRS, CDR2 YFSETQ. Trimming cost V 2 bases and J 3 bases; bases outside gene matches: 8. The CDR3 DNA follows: TGCGCCAGCAGCTTCCGGGACTACGTATTCTACGAGCAGTACTTC. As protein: CASSFRDYVFYEQYF.

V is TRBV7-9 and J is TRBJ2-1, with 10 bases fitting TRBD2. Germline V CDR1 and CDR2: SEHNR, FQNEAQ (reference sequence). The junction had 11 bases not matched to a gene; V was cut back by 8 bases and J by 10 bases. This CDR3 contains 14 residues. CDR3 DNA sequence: TGTGCCAGCGACCCGGGACTAGCGTATTCGGAGCAGTTCTTC. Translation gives CASDPGLAYSEQFF.

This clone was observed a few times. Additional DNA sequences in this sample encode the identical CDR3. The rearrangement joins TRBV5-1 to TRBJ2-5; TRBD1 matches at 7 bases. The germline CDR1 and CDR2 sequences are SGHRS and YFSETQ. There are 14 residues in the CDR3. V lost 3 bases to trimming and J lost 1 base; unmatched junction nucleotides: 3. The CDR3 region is CASSSGTVQETQYF. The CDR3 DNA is TGCGCCAGCAGCTCGGGGACAGTCCAAGAGACCCAGTACTTC. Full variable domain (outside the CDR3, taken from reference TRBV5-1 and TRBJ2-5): KAGVTQTPRYLIKTRGQQVTLSCSPISGHRSVSWYQQTPGQGLQFLFEYFSETQRNKGNFPGRFSGRQFSNSRSEMNVSTLELGDSALYLCASSSGTVQETQYFGPGTRLLVL.

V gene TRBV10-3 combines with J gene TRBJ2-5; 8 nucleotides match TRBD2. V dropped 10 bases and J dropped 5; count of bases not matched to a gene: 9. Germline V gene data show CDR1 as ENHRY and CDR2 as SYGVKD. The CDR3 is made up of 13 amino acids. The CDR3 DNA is TGTGCCACCCGGGGGGGGTCCTGGGAGACCCAGTACTTC. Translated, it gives CATRGGSWETQYF.

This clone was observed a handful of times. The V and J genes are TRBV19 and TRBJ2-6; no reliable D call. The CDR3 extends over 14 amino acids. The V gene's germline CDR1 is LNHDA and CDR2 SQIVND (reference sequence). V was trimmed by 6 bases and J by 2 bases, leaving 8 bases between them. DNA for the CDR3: TGTGCCAGTAGCTCTGTAGCTGGGGCCAACGTCCTGACTTTC. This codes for CASSSVAGANVLTF. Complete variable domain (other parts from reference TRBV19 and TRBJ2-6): DGGITQSPKYLFRKEGQNVTLSCEQNLNHDAMYWYRQDPGQGLRLIYYSQIVNDFQKGDIAEGYSVSREKKESFPLTVTSAQKNPTAFYLCASSSVAGANVLTFGAGSRLTVL.

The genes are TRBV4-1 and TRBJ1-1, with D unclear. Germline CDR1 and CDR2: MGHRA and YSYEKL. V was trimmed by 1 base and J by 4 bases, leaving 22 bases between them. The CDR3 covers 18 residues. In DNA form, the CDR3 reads TGCGCCAGCAGCCAAGCGTCCCGGATCTGGGGATCGAGCACTGAAGCTTTCTTT. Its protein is CASSQASRIWGSSTEAFF.

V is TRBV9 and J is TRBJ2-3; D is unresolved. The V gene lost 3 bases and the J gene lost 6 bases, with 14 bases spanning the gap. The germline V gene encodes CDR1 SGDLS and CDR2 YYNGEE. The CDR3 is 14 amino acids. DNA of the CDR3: TGTGCCAGCAGCGGGCTCCGACTTCCCGATACGCAGTATTTT. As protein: CASSGLRLPDTQYF.

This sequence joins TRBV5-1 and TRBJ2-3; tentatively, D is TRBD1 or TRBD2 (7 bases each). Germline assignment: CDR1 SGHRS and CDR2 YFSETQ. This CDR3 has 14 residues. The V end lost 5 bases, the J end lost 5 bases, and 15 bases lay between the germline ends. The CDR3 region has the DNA TGCGCCAGCAGATTGACAGGGAGGGAAGATACGCAGTATTTT. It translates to CASRLTGREDTQYF.

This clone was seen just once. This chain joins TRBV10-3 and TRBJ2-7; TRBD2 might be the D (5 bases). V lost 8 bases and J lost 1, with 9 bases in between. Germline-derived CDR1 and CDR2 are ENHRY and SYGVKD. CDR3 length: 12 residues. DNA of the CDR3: TGTGCCATCGGCCGGGATTCCTACGAGCAGTACTTC. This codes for CAIGRDSYEQYF.

CDR3 sequence reads: CSVVGVGETQYF. CDR3 sequence (DNA): TGCAGCGTTGTCGGCGTCGGAGAGACCCAGTACTTC. The rearrangement links TRBV29-1 to TRBJ2-5; unclear D gene. Germline-derived CDR1 and CDR2 are SQVTM and ANQGSEA. The CDR3 is 12 residues long. Deletions cut 4 bases from V and 4 bases from J, with 10 bases between.

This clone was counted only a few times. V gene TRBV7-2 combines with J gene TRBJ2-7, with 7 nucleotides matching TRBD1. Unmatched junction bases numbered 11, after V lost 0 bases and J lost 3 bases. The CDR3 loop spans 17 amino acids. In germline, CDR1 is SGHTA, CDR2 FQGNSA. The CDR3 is CASSLATGTGVYYEQYF. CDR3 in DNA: TGTGCCAGCAGCTTAGCGACAGGGACCGGAGTCTACTACGAGCAGTACTTC.